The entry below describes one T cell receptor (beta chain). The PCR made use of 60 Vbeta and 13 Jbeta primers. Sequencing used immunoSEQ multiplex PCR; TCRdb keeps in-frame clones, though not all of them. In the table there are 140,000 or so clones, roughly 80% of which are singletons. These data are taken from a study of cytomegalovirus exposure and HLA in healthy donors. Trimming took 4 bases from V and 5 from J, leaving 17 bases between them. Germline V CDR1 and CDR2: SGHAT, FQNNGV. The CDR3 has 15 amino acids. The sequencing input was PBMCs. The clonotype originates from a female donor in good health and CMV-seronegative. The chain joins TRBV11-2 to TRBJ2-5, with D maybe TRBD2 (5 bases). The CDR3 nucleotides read TGTGCCAGCAGCTCCCGGGCCGGGGAGATGGAGACCCAGTACTTC. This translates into CASSSRAGEMETQYF.